Listed here is a single TCR beta chain. Its antigen is still unknown. This sample was taken from a study of T cell repertoires in cytomegalovirus infection. TCRdb recomputed calls from the reads with MiXCR, one row per CDR3 protein. The sample yields around 570,000 distinct CDR3 sequences, approximately 40% seen once. The CDR3 consists of 15 residues. Germline assignment: CDR1 ENHRY and CDR2 SYGVKD. V gave up 2 bases and J gave up 4 bases, with 13 bases separating them. Sequenced material: cultured PBMCs, taken from culture after CMV antigen stimulation. This sequence joins TRBV10-3 and TRBJ2-3, with D perhaps given as TRBD1 or TRBD2 (6 bases each). This receptor was obtained from a human donor in good health (CMV status not recorded). Some clones in this sample may be carry-over from other donors' samples. The CDR3 loop reads CAISEPGAVPDTQYF. The CDR3 coding sequence is TGTGCCATCAGTGAGCCGGGGGCTGTGCCAGATACGCAGTATTTT.